One sample yielded the 16 T cell receptor beta chains listed below, sequenced in a study of early T cells in non-severe SARS-CoV-2 infection. From the 5' RACE reads, TCRdb called clonotypes with MiXCR, one entry per CDR3 protein. Of about 64,000 distinct CDR3 sequences listed, roughly 8.2% were seen once; the top ten hold about an eighth. Material: whole blood, obtained at baseline. The receptors stem from an adult who was a healthcare worker with PCR-confirmed SARS-CoV-2 infection or an uninfected control (not recorded which).

V usage is TRBV20-1 and J usage is TRBJ2-5; no clear D. The germline V and J ends were trimmed by 6 bases and 5 bases, with 7 bases remaining between them. The CDR3 is made up of 10 amino acids. The V gene's germline CDR1 is DFQATT and CDR2 SNEGSKA (reference sequence). In DNA form, the CDR3 reads TGCAGTGCGAAAGGGGAGACCCAGTACTTC. This gives the protein CSAKGETQYF.

This clonotype was counted between two and nine times. The rearrangement links TRBV25-1 to TRBJ2-7; TRBD1 might be the D (5 bases). CDR1 is MGHDK and CDR2 is SYGVNS in the germline V gene. This CDR3 has 14 residues. The V gene lost 3 bases and the J gene lost 3 bases, with 12 bases spanning the gap. CDR3 nucleotides: TGTGCCAGCAGTGATTGGACACAGTACTACGAGCAGTACTTC. It yields the protein CASSDWTQYYEQYF.

This rearrangement joins TRBV20-1 to TRBJ1-1; no firm D call. The CDR3 has 13 amino acids. From germline, CDR1 is DFQATT and CDR2 SNEGSKA (reference sequence). V lost 3 bases and J 0 bases, leaving 8 bases between the germline ends. CDR3 DNA: TGCAGTGCTAGGTGGCCCTTGAACACTGAAGCTTTCTTT. Translated, it gives CSARWPLNTEAFF.

This clonotype was detected a few times. The rearrangement uses TRBV6-5 and TRBJ1-6; 7 positions match TRBD1. Germline loops: CDR1 MNHEY, CDR2 SVGAGI. Trimming cost V 1 base and J 5 bases; bases outside gene matches: 2. The CDR3 contains 15 residues. CDR3 region: CASSYFRGNNSPLHF. DNA of the CDR3: TGTGCCAGCAGTTACTTCAGGGGGAATAATTCACCCCTCCACTTT.

At least ten counts were recorded for this clonotype. The J gene is TRBJ1-6, the V gene TRBV25-1; tentative D call: TRBD1 (6 bases). Trimming left V 6 bases short and J 3 bases short, with 18 bases between. CDR3 size: 17 residues. Germline assignment: CDR1 MGHDK and CDR2 SYGVNS. CDR3 DNA sequence: TGTGCCAGCAGCGCAGAGACAGGACACAACTATAATTCACCCCTCCACTTT. Protein product: CASSAETGHNYNSPLHF.

V gene TRBV7-9 combines with J gene TRBJ2-6; D remains unclear. The CDR3 has 17 residues. The V and J ends lost 2 bases and 4 bases respectively, with 15 bases between them. In germline, CDR1 is SEHNR, CDR2 FQNEAQ (reference sequence). CDR3 in amino acids: CASSLTRTQSGANVLTF. The CDR3 DNA follows: TGTGCCAGCAGCTTAACCCGGACCCAATCCGGGGCCAACGTCCTGACTTTC.

The rearrangement uses TRBV4-1 and TRBJ2-3, with 11 bases matching TRBD2. Looked up from germline, CDR1 is MGHRA and CDR2 is YSYEKL. The trim removed 0 bases at V and 5 bases at J, leaving 1 base unmatched. This CDR3 contains 15 residues. The CDR3 region has the DNA TGCGCCAGCAGCCAAGATGGACTAGCGGGAGATACGCAGTATTTT. The encoded protein is CASSQDGLAGDTQYF.

There are a few counts of this clonotype. This CDR3 is CASSSGLGGIADTQYF. The CDR3 nucleotides are TGTGCCAGCAGCTCTGGCCTAGGGGGTATAGCAGATACGCAGTATTTT. The chain recombines TRBV7-6 with TRBJ2-3, with D possibly being TRBD1 (6 bases). V was shortened by 4 bases and J by 4 bases, with 18 bases between the two germline ends. CDR3 length equals 16 residues. CDR1 and CDR2 (germline): SGHVS, FNYEAQ. The entire variable domain, with the rest obtained from reference TRBV7-6 and TRBJ2-3, is as follows: GAGVSQSPRYKVTKRGQDVALRCDPISGHVSLYWYRQALGQGPEFLTYFNYEAQQDKSGLPNDRFSAERPEGSISTLTIQRTEQRDSAMYRCASSSGLGGIADTQYFGPGTRLTVL.

The CDR3 loop is CASSLADLTSSDEQFF. The CDR3 region has the DNA TGTGCCAGCAGCTTAGCGGATCTGACTAGCTCCGATGAGCAGTTCTTC. V and J are TRBV7-9 and TRBJ2-1, with TRBD2 matching over 7 bases. Trimming at V came to 0 bases and at J to 8 bases, leaving 10 bases not matched to a gene. Germline loops: CDR1 SEHNR, CDR2 FQNEAQ (reference sequence). The CDR3 covers 16 residues.

At least ten counts were recorded for this clonotype. The chain carries TRBV5-4 and TRBJ2-3; 8 bases are shared with TRBD2. Germline-derived CDR1 and CDR2 are SGHNT and YYREEE (reference sequence). The CDR3 is 16 amino acids. V lost 4 bases to trimming and J lost 2 bases; unmatched junction nucleotides: 9. The CDR3 protein is CASSRGAGDYTDTQYF. In DNA, the CDR3 is TGTGCCAGCAGCCGAGGAGCGGGAGATTACACAGATACGCAGTATTTT.

This clonotype came up a few times. The CDR3 is CASSVEGLFSSRNQPQHF. CDR3 sequence (DNA): TGTGCCAGCAGCGTAGAGGGCCTATTCAGTTCTCGCAATCAGCCCCAGCATTTT. The chain links TRBV9 to TRBJ1-5; no clear D. Germline CDR1 reads SGDLS; CDR2 reads YYNGEE. The CDR3 has 18 amino acids. V was pared by 0 bases and J by 2 bases, with 18 bases between.

This clonotype has a count of ten or more. The gene calls are TRBV9 and TRBJ1-2; 8 nucleotides agree with TRBD1. Germline-derived CDR1 and CDR2 are SGDLS and YYNGEE. The CDR3 runs 15 residues. V lost 1 base and J lost 3; bases outside the gene matches: 5. As DNA, the CDR3 is TGTGCCAGCAGCGTAACGGACAGGGCGGACTATGGCTACACCTTC. Translated, it gives CASSVTDRADYGYTF.

This clonotype was seen only a few times. The chain couples TRBV4-3 to TRBJ2-5; 11 bases are a match to TRBD1. J gave up 5 bases and V 0 bases, and 8 bases lay outside the gene matches. Germline V gene lookup returns CDR1 LGHNA and CDR2 YSLEER. The CDR3 has 17 residues. This CDR3 reads CASSQEYGQGAGETQYF. The CDR3 DNA reads TGCGCCAGCAGCCAAGAGTATGGACAGGGGGCCGGGGAGACCCAGTACTTC.

V is TRBV12-3 or TRBV12-4 and J is TRBJ1-1; D is unclear. V was cut by 1 base and J by 1 base, with 4 bases left in between. This CDR3 spans 13 amino acids. DNA for the CDR3: TGTGCCAGCAGTTTAGAGGGGAACACTGAAGCTTTCTTT. Translating gives CASSLEGNTEAFF.

This clonotype has ten or more counts. This chain connects TRBV27 to TRBJ1-6; D not resolved. Trimming removed 2 bases from V and 7 bases from J, with 12 bases in between. Germline values: CDR1 MNHEY, CDR2 SMNVEV (reference sequence). CDR3 length: 15 amino acids. This chain's CDR3 is CASSLTPYGNSPLHF. The CDR3 bases are TGTGCCAGCAGTTTAACCCCTTACGGAAATTCACCCCTCCACTTT.

This chain links TRBV6-4 with TRBJ2-1; 12 bases align to TRBD2. With V trimmed by 10 bases and J by 8 bases, 9 bases remained unmatched. The CDR3 runs 14 residues. CDR1 is MRHNA and CDR2 is SNTAGT in the germline V gene. The CDR3 coding sequence is TGTGCCACCAGAAGACTAGCGGGAGACGATGAGCAGTTCTTC. This gives the protein CATRRLAGDDEQFF.